This T cell receptor beta chain was obtained from a study of blood T cell repertoires in COVID-19. In the study overall: Some COVID-19 samples were acute and others convalescent; all came from the United States, Italy and Spain. From T cells, B-cell-depleted T cells, or PBMCs came the material, which was cDNA or gDNA.

Authors' analysis steps: How many nucleated cells were present was estimated from reference gene primer amplification. The assay was immunoSEQ multiplex PCR, and TCRdb's table has in-frame clones only and misses some. V and J calls and clone size are given by that table; D and trimming were obtained from the DNA. Among tens of thousands of clones listed, 91% were seen once. Germline V CDR1 and CDR2: MDHEN, SYDVKM. With 2 bases clipped from V and 3 bases from J, the junction kept 0 bases outside the gene matches. This CDR3 has 13 amino acids. This TCR was sampled from a human donor with active COVID-19. The donor label of this sample is uncertain. The chain combines TRBV28 with TRBJ1-1, with 7 bases aligning to TRBD1. Sequencing was done on a sample of peripheral blood. The CDR3 reads CASSLRGHTEAFF. In DNA form, the CDR3 reads TGTGCCAGCAGTTTAAGGGGGCACACTGAAGCTTTCTTT.